One and the same sample provided the 22 T cell receptor beta chains below, sequenced in a study of regulatory T cells in long-lasting Graves disease. In building TCR beta libraries, iRepertoire HTBI primers were used together with Arm-PCR of CDR3 regions. TCRdb called the multiplex PCR reads again in MiXCR, with one record for every CDR3 protein. The data hold about 420,000 distinct CDR3 sequences, with about 20% observed a single time. Regarding time point: persistent/refractory GD, antithyroid drugs over 5 years with positive TRAb. PBMC RNA served as the TCR library source. Sequenced material: peripheral blood mononuclear cells (PBMCs), taken when the disease was refractory, from a patient treated with antithyroid drugs. These receptors were collected from a female donor with Graves disease.

This chain joins TRBV20-1 and TRBJ2-5; TRBD2 matches at 12 bases. V lost 6 bases to trimming and J lost 1 base; unmatched junction nucleotides: 6. CDR1 is DFQATT and CDR2 is SNEGSKA in the germline V gene (reference sequence). CDR3 size: 15 residues. The CDR3 loop is CSAKRTSGTQETQYF. The CDR3 region has the DNA TGCAGTGCAAAGAGGACTAGCGGGACCCAAGAGACCCAGTACTTC.

The table lists this clonotype with many counts. The chain has TRBV28 and TRBJ2-5; D is possibly TRBD2 (6 bases). V shed 6 bases and J shed 5 bases, with 13 bases lying between them. CDR3 length: 13 amino acids. The germline CDR1 and CDR2 sequences are MDHEN and SYDVKM. The CDR3 coding sequence is TGTGCCAGCAGCCTGGGAGGCAGGGAGACCCAGTACTTC. It is translated as CASSLGGRETQYF.

The rearrangement links TRBV20-1 to TRBJ2-7, with no clear D. The CDR3 totals 11 residues. The germline gives CDR1 DFQATT, CDR2 SNEGSKA (reference sequence). V was shortened by 6 bases and J by 6 bases, with 12 bases between the two germline ends. The CDR3 region has the DNA TGCAGTGCACGCGACCCCTCCGAGCAGTACTTC. As protein: CSARDPSEQYF.

This clonotype appeared many times. The chain is built from TRBV28 and TRBJ1-1, with D hard to call. Germline loops: CDR1 MDHEN, CDR2 SYDVKM. V was pared by 5 bases and J by 1 base, with 17 bases between. The CDR3 runs 16 residues. CDR3 residues: CASSRTVVEGNTEAFF. The CDR3 DNA sequence: TGTGCCAGCAGTAGAACAGTCGTCGAGGGGAACACTGAAGCTTTCTTT.

J is TRBJ1-1 and V is TRBV7-4; D possibly corresponds to TRBD1 (5 bases). The V gene's germline CDR1 is SGHVT and CDR2 SQSDAQ. The CDR3 is 14 amino acids. V lost 5 bases, J lost 4 bases, and 14 bases lay in between. Here the CDR3 reads CASSPREERTEAFF. The DNA of the CDR3 is TGTGCCAGCAGCCCCAGGGAGGAGCGCACTGAAGCTTTCTTT.

In its sample, this clonotype was seen a few times. CDR3 DNA sequence: TGTGCCAGCAGTTCGACTAGCGGGAGAACCGGGGAGCTGTTTTTT. It translates to CASSSTSGRTGELFF. The chain carries TRBV6-5 and TRBJ2-2; TRBD2 matches 12 bases. Germline CDR1 and CDR2: MNHEY and SVGAGI. This CDR3 has 15 amino acids. Unmatched junction bases numbered 2, after V lost 4 bases and J lost 5 bases.

This clonotype was detected only once. The junction departs from the called germline gene at one end, perhaps through a read error. The chain has TRBV20-1 and TRBJ1-6, with a tentative D call TRBD1 (5 bases). The CDR3 is made up of 15 amino acids. Germline V gene data show CDR1 as DFQATT and CDR2 as SNEGSKA (reference sequence). The CDR3 bases are TGCAGTGCCAGAGGGACGGGGTTTAAGGATTCACCCCTCCACTTT. Protein sequence: CSARGTGFKDSPLHF.

The chain links TRBV28 to TRBJ2-1, with TRBD1 as a possible D gene (6 bases). Germline CDR1 MDHEN, CDR2 SYDVKM. V shed 3 bases and J shed 7 bases, with 19 bases lying between them. The CDR3 contains 16 residues. The CDR3 sequence: CASSFWGRGGTNEQFF. The CDR3 DNA sequence: TGTGCCAGCAGTTTTTGGGGCAGGGGTGGTACAAATGAGCAGTTCTTC.

This clonotype has ten or more counts. The chain has TRBV7-9 and TRBJ1-1; possible D gene TRBD1, 5 bases. The CDR3 is made up of 14 amino acids. Germline lookup yields CDR1 SEHNR and CDR2 FQNEAQ (reference sequence). The germline V and J ends were trimmed by 4 bases and 3 bases, with 12 bases remaining between them. Here the CDR3 reads CASSSGHGDTEAFF. The CDR3 DNA reads TGTGCCAGCAGCTCGGGGCATGGGGACACTGAAGCTTTCTTT. The full variable domain, completed using reference TRBV7-9 and TRBJ1-1, is DTGVSQNPRHKITKRGQNVTFRCDPISEHNRLYWYRQTLGQGPEFLTYFQNEAQLEKSRLLSDRFSAERPKGSFSTLEIQRTEQGDSAMYLCASSSGHGDTEAFFGQGTRLTVV.

The chain couples TRBV5-4 to TRBJ1-2; weak D call: TRBD1 (6 bases). The CDR3 totals 14 residues. Per the germline V gene, CDR1 is SGHNT and CDR2 is YYREEE (reference sequence). V was clipped by 3 bases and J by 2 bases, with 11 bases between them. CDR3 nucleotide sequence: TGTGCCAGCAGCTATGACAGGCTGAACTATGGCTACACCTTC. It yields the protein CASSYDRLNYGYTF.

This clonotype occurred many times. The chain uses TRBV29-1 and TRBJ1-1, with 7 bases lining up with TRBD1. Germline V gene data show CDR1 as SQVTM and CDR2 as ANQGSEA. V gave up 3 bases and J gave up 5 bases; unmatched junction bases: 3. This CDR3 spans 12 amino acids. The DNA for the CDR3 is TGCAGCGTTGAGAGGGGGCGTACTGAAGCTTTCTTT. Its protein is CSVERGRTEAFF.

The rearrangement uses TRBV7-9 and TRBJ2-7; TRBD2 aligns across 13 bases. This CDR3 spans 18 amino acids. Germline V lookup: CDR1 SEHNR, CDR2 FQNEAQ (reference sequence). After removal of 3 bases from V and 0 bases from J, the junction contained 8 bases not matched to a gene. CDR3 nucleotides: TGTGCCAGCAGCTTGAGCGGCGGACTAGCGGGAGACTCCTACGAGCAGTACTTC. It yields the protein CASSLSGGLAGDSYEQYF.

This clonotype was recorded once. V gene TRBV4-2 combines with J gene TRBJ2-7; perhaps TRBD2 as D (5 bases). This CDR3 region has 13 residues. V was shortened by 2 bases and J by 6 bases, with 11 bases between the two germline ends. Germline CDR1 is LGHNA and CDR2 is YNFKEQ. This CDR3 is CASSQPGESEQYF. The CDR3 coding sequence is TGTGCCAGCAGCCAACCCGGGGAAAGCGAGCAGTACTTC.

This clonotype was seen only once. The chain has TRBV6-1 and TRBJ2-3; D is unclear. This CDR3 has 12 residues. Germline V gives CDR1 MNHNS, CDR2 SASEGT. Trimming took off 10 bases at V and 2 bases at J, with 10 bases between the two ends. Here the CDR3 reads CATRRNTDTQYF. In DNA, the CDR3 is TGTGCCACCAGGCGAAACACAGATACGCAGTATTTT.

In this sample, this clonotype turned up a few times. V and J are TRBV5-1 and TRBJ2-6, with D perhaps TRBD1 (5 bases). V gave up 4 bases and J gave up 1 base, with 12 bases separating them. CDR1 is SGHRS and CDR2 is YFSETQ in the germline V gene. CDR3 size: 16 residues. For the CDR3, the DNA is TGCGCCAGCAGCGAAGGGGCTGGATCTGGGGCCAACGTCCTGACTTTC. It is translated as CASSEGAGSGANVLTF. Full variable domain (rest looked up from reference TRBV5-1 and TRBJ2-6): KAGVTQTPRYLIKTRGQQVTLSCSPISGHRSVSWYQQTPGQGLQFLFEYFSETQRNKGNFPGRFSGRQFSNSRSEMNVSTLELGDSALYLCASSEGAGSGANVLTFGAGSRLTVL.

This clonotype has a handful of counts. CDR3 residues: CASSVLRNTGELFF. CDR3 coding DNA: TGTGCCAGCAGCGTTCTTAGGAACACCGGGGAGCTGTTTTTT. J is TRBJ2-2 and V is TRBV7-3; D is unclear. Trimming removed 5 bases from V and 1 base from J, with 8 bases in between. This CDR3 contains 14 residues. The V gene's germline CDR1 is SGHTA and CDR2 FQGTGA. The entire variable domain, with the rest obtained from reference TRBV7-3 and TRBJ2-2, is as follows: GAGVSQTPSNKVTEKGKYVELRCDPISGHTALYWYRQSLGQGPEFLIYFQGTGAADDSGLPNDRFFAVRPEGSVSTLKIQRTERGDSAVYLCASSVLRNTGELFFGEGSRLTVL.

The gene calls are TRBV29-1 and TRBJ1-2, with D tentatively TRBD1 (6 bases). Trimming stripped 0 bases from V and 7 bases from J, with 15 bases between. Germline V gene data show CDR1 as SQVTM and CDR2 as ANQGSEA. CDR3 size: 14 residues. The CDR3 DNA is TGCAGCGTTGAAGATGGCCAGGGGACCATTGGCTACACCTTC. Its translation is CSVEDGQGTIGYTF.

The rearrangement joins TRBV9 to TRBJ2-7; 7 positions agree with TRBD2. The germline gives CDR1 SGDLS, CDR2 YYNGEE. With V trimmed by 0 bases and J by 6 bases, 6 bases remained unmatched. CDR3 length equals 14 residues. CDR3 nucleotide sequence: TGTGCCAGCAGCGTAGACGAGGGAGGGGCCGAGCAGTACTTC. This encodes CASSVDEGGAEQYF.

This clonotype was detected ten times or more. The chain is built from TRBV2 and TRBJ2-5, with 10 bases lining up with TRBD2. Germline trimming cut 7 bases from V and 4 bases from J; bases unmatched to any gene: 9. CDR3 length: 15 residues. Germline V lookup: CDR1 SNHLY, CDR2 FYNNEI. In DNA, the CDR3 is TGTGCCAGCACGGCTAGCGGGAGAGAAGGAGAGACCCAGTACTTC. This codes for CASTASGREGETQYF.

There are a few counts of this clonotype. The chain employs TRBV25-1 and TRBJ2-1; possibly TRBD1 for D (5 bases). The CDR3 loop spans 14 amino acids. Germline V gene lookup returns CDR1 MGHDK and CDR2 SYGVNS. The V gene lost 5 bases and the J gene lost 1 base, with 9 bases spanning the gap. The CDR3 region is CASSFAGSYNEQFF. In DNA form, the CDR3 reads TGTGCCAGCAGTTTTGCAGGGTCCTACAATGAGCAGTTCTTC.

This clonotype has just a few counts. The chain employs TRBV7-9 and TRBJ1-6; TRBD1 aligns across 7 bases. In germline, CDR1 is SEHNR, CDR2 FQNEAQ (reference sequence). CDR3 length: 18 residues. Germline trimming cut 4 bases from V and 5 bases from J; bases unmatched to any gene: 14. CDR3 DNA sequence: TGTGCCAGCAGCTCGACAAAACGCGCCGGGACAGATAATTCACCCCTCCACTTT. It yields the protein CASSSTKRAGTDNSPLHF.

The chain links TRBV24-1 to TRBJ2-2, with no clear D. Per the germline V gene, CDR1 is KGHDR and CDR2 is SFDVKD. Between the trimmed V and J ends, which lost 2 bases and 0 bases, there was a span of 9 bases. The CDR3 length is 16 residues. The CDR3 loop reads CATSDSFSANTGELFF. The DNA of the CDR3 is TGTGCCACCAGTGATTCATTTTCAGCGAACACCGGGGAGCTGTTTTTT.